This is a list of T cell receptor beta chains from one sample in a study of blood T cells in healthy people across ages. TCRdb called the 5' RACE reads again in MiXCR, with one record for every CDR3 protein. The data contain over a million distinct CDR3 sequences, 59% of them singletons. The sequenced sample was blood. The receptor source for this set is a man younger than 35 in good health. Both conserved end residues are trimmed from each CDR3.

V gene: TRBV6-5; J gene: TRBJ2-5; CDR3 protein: ASALRSGTTAETQY
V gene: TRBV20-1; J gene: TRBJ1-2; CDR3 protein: SASLGGAGYT
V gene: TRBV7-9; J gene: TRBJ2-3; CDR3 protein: VSSLDTQY
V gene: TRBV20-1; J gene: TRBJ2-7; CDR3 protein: SARNQGSSSYEQY
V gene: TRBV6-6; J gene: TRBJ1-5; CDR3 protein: ASSYRELPQH
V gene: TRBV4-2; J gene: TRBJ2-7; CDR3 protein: ASSQKPGRQEIQY
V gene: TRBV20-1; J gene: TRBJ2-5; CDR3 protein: SAELAGETQY
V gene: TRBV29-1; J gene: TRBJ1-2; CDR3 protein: SVFPAGPGEGYT
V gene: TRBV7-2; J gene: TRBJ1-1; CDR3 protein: ASSLGWAPPEAF
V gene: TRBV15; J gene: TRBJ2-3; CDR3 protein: ATSRRGAGGADTQY
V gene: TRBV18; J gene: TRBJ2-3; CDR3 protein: ASSPVDSDTQY
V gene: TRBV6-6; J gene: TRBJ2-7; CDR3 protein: ASSYLAINYEQY
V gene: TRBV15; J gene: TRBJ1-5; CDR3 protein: ATSRGNGANQPQH
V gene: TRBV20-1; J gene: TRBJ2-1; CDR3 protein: SARDRAGAVNEQF
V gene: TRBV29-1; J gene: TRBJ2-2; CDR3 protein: SVEGTSGSFTGELF
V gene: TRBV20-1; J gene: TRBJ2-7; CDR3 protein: SARDRGSGVSYEQS
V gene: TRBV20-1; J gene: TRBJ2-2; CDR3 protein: SAATGAGTGELF
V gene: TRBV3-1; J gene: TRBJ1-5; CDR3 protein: ASSQDTNQPQH
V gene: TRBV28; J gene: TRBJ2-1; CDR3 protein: ASKLGQGWSEQF
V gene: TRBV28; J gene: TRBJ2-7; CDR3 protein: ASSKTVGQGLPYEQY
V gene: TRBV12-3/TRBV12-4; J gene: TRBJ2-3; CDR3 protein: ASSLFGDTQY
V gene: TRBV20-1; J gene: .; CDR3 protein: SAVGTAGGYEQY
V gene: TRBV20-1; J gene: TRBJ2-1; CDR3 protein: SARGLAESYNEQF
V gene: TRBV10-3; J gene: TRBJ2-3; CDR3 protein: ALRDGKIGTDTQY
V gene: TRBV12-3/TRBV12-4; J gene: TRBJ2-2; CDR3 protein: ASNSGYTGELF
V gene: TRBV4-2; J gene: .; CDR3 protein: ASSQGQLQETQY
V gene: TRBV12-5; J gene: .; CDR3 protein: ASGLFPGTGRVETQY
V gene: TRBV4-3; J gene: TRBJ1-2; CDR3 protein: ASSRYLQANYGYT
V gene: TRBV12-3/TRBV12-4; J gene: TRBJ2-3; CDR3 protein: ASSLSRGDTQY
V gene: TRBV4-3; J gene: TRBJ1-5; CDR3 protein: ASSQGIGNQPQH
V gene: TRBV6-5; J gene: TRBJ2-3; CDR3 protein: ASQPTSGSWDTQY
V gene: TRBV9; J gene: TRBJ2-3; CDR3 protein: ASSVATVWTDTQY
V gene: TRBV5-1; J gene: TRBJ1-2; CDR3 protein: ASSLALGERAYGYT
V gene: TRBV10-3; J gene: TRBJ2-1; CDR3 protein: ATGSGLGIHEQF
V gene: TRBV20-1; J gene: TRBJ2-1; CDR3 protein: SASYGGAYNEQF